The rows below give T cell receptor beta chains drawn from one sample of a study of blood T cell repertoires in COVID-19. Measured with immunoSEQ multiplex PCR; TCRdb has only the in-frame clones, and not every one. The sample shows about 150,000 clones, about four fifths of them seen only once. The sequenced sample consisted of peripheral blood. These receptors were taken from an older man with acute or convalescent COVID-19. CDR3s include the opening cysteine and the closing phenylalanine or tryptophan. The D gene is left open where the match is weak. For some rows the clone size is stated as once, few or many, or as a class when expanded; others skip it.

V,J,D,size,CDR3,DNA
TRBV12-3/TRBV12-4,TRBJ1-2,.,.,CASSTGELRGYTF,TGTGCCAGCAGTACCGGGGAGTTACGGGGCTACACCTTC
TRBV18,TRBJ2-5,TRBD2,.,CASSLTGGGLQETQYF,TGTGCCAGCTCCCTGACCGGGGGGGGGCTCCAAGAGACCCAGTACTTC
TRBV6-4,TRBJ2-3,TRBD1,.,CASSERLQGATDTQYF,TGTGCCAGCAGTGAACGGTTGCAGGGGGCGACAGATACGCAGTATTTT
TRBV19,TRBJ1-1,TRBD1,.,CASSINGQGYTEAFF,TGTGCCAGTAGTATTAATGGACAGGGATACACTGAAGCTTTCTTT
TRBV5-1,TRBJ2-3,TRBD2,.,CASSEGTSGVTAQYF,TGCGCCAGCAGCGAAGGGACTAGCGGAGTCACTGCGCAGTATTTT
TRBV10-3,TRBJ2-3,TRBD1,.,CAISEGGTGTVTDTQYF,TGTGCCATCAGTGAAGGTGGGACAGGGACCGTTACAGATACGCAGTATTTT
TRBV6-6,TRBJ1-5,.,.,CASWGGNNQPQHF,TGTGCCAGCTGGGGGGGAAACAATCAGCCCCAGCATTTT
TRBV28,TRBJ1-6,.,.,CASSFIRQNSPLHF,TGTGCCAGCAGTTTTATCAGGCAAAATTCACCCCTCCACTTT
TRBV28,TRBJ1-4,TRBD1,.,CASSPNDRAREKLFF,TGTGCCAGCAGCCCCAATGACAGGGCGAGGGAAAAACTGTTTTTT
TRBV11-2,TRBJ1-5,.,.,CASSLAGNQPQHF,TGTGCCAGCAGCTTAGCGGGCAATCAGCCCCAGCATTTT
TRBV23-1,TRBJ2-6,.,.,CASSHELSSGANVLTF,TGCGCCAGCAGTCATGAGCTTTCCTCTGGGGCCAACGTCCTGACTTTC
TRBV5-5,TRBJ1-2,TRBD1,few,CASSMDRGVYYGYTF,TGTGCCAGCAGCATGGACAGGGGAGTATACTATGGCTACACCTTC
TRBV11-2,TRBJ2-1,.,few,CASSLEGLYNEQFF,TGTGCCAGCAGCTTAGAGGGACTGTACAATGAGCAGTTCTTC
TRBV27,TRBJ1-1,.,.,CASSFLPGDTEAFF,TGTGCCAGCAGTTTCTTACCGGGGGACACTGAAGCTTTCTTT
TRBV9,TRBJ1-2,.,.,CASSVVDSDYGYTF,TGTGCCAGCAGCGTGGTAGATTCGGACTATGGCTACACCTTC
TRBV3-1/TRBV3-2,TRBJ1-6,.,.,CASSQDPSNSPLHF,TGTGCCAGCAGCCAAGATCCTTCCAATTCACCCCTCCACTTT
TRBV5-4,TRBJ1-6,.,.,CASSLPGDYSPLHF,TGTGCCAGCAGCTTGCCAGGGGATTATTCACCCCTCCACTTT
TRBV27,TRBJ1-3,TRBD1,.,CASSLIRGPGNTIYF,TGTGCCAGCAGTTTGATCAGGGGGCCCGGAAACACCATATATTTT
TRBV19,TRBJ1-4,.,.,CATEDRGKSEKLFF,TGTGCGACCGAAGATAGGGGGAAGAGTGAAAAACTGTTTTTT
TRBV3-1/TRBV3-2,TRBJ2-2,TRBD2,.,CASSSPLAGLGELFF,TGTGCCAGCAGCTCCCCCCTAGCGGGCCTGGGGGAGCTGTTTTTT
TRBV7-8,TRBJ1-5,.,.,CASSLVGASNQPQHF,TGTGCCAGCAGCTTAGTTGGGGCGAGCAATCAGCCCCAGCATTTT
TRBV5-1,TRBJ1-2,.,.,CASSPGGGENGYTF,TGCGCCAGCAGCCCTGGAGGAGGGGAGAATGGCTACACCTTC
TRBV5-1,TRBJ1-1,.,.,CASSLEVQVNTEAFF,TGCGCCAGCAGCCTGGAGGTCCAGGTGAACACTGAAGCTTTCTTT
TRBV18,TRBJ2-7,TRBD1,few,CASSPRTGFYEQYF,TGTGCCAGCTCACCGAGGACAGGGTTCTACGAGCAGTACTTC
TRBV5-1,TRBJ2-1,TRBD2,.,CASGGAGGPSNEQFF,TGCGCCAGCGGCGGAGCGGGGGGGCCGAGTAATGAGCAGTTCTTC
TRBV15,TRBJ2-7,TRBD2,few,CATSRDRGTSGRGEYEQYF,TGTGCCACCAGCAGAGATCGGGGGACTAGCGGGAGAGGGGAGTACGAGCAGTACTTC
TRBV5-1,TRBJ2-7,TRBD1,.,CASSMPEKGAGEQYF,TGCGCCAGCAGTATGCCGGAAAAGGGGGCGGGCGAGCAGTACTTC
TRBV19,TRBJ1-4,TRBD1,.,CASRGQVNEKLFF,TGTGCCAGTAGAGGACAGGTTAATGAAAAACTGTTTTTT
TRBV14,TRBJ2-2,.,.,CASSQDRDTINTGELFF,TGTGCCAGCAGCCAAGATCGAGACACCATAAACACCGGGGAGCTGTTTTTT
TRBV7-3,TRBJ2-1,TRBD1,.,CASSWTGLGDGEQFF,TGTGCCAGCAGCTGGACAGGGCTGGGAGATGGTGAGCAGTTCTTC
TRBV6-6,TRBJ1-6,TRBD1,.,CASRARTGSDSPLHF,TGTGCCAGCAGGGCCAGGACAGGGTCTGATTCACCCCTCCACTTT
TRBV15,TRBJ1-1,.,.,CATSSTRDTEAFF,TGTGCCACCAGCAGTACCAGGGACACTGAAGCTTTCTTT
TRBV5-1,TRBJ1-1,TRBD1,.,CASSVRQGTGTEAFF,TGCGCCAGCAGCGTCCGACAGGGGACGGGGACTGAAGCTTTCTTT
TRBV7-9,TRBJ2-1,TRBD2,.,CASSPALAGGTEQFF,TGTGCCAGCAGCCCAGCACTAGCGGGAGGGACTGAGCAGTTCTTC
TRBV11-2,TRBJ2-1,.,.,CASSLDRGRREQFF,TGTGCCAGCAGCTTAGACAGGGGGAGGCGTGAGCAGTTCTTC
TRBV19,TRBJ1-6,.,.,CASSINEYNSPLHF,TGTGCCAGTAGTATAAACGAGTATAATTCACCCCTCCACTTT
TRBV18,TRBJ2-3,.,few,CASSPLQGVSTDTQYF,TGTGCCAGCTCACCACTTCAAGGGGTGAGCACAGATACGCAGTATTTT
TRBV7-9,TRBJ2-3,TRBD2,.,CASSLVSGRSTDTQYF,TGTGCCAGCAGCTTAGTGAGCGGGAGATCGACAGATACGCAGTATTTT
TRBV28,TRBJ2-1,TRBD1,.,CASSPLGQGESNEQFF,TGTGCCAGCAGTCCACTGGGACAGGGAGAGAGCAATGAGCAGTTCTTC
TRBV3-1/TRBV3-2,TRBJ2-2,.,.,CASSQRGAPTGELFF,TGTGCCAGCAGCCAACGGGGGGCGCCCACCGGGGAGCTGTTTTTT
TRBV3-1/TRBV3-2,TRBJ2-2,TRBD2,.,CASSPNSGNGELFF,TGTGCCAGCAGCCCTAACAGCGGGAACGGGGAGCTGTTTTTT
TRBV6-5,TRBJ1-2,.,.,CASTTGDYGYTF,TGTGCCAGCACTACGGGTGACTATGGCTACACCTTC
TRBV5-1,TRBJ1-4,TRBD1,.,CASSPDRGREKLFF,TGCGCCAGCAGCCCGGACAGGGGACGGGAAAAACTGTTTTTT
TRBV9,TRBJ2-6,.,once,CASSVAGISGANVLTF,TGTGCCAGCAGCGTAGCGGGGATTTCTGGGGCCAACGTCCTGACTTTC
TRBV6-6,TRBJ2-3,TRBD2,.,CASRSTGSGFADTQYF,TGTGCCAGCAGATCCACAGGTAGCGGGTTCGCAGATACGCAGTATTTT
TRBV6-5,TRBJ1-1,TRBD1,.,CASSYRDRVTEAFF,TGTGCCAGCAGTTACCGGGACAGGGTGACTGAAGCTTTCTTT
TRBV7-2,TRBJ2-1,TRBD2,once,CASSLKGGGSYNEQFF,TGTGCCAGCAGCTTAAAGGGCGGGGGCTCCTACAATGAGCAGTTCTTC
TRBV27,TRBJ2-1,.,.,CASSPDGGSYNEQFF,TGTGCCAGCAGTCCAGATGGGGGGTCCTACAATGAGCAGTTCTTC
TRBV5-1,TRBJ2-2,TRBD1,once,CASSYGQGPNTGELFF,TGCGCCAGCAGCTACGGACAGGGCCCGAACACCGGGGAGCTGTTTTTT
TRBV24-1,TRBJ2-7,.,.,CATSEQGYEQYF,TGTGCCACCAGTGAACAGGGCTACGAGCAGTACTTC
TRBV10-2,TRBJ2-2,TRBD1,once,CASSEQGAPTGELFF,TGCGCCAGCAGTGAGCAGGGGGCTCCCACCGGGGAGCTGTTTTTT
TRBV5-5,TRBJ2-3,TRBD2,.,CASSLLAGADTQYF,TGTGCCAGCAGCTTGCTAGCGGGAGCAGATACGCAGTATTTT
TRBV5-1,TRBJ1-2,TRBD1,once,CASSWDRTENGYTF,TGCGCCAGCAGCTGGGACAGGACCGAAAATGGCTACACCTTC
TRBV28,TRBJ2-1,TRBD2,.,CASSLVSSGTDEQFF,TGTGCCAGCAGTTTGGTGTCTAGCGGGACTGATGAGCAGTTCTTC
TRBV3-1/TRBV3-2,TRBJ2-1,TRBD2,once,CASSQEGLAGTSYNEQFF,TGTGCCAGCAGCCAGGAAGGACTAGCGGGGACCTCCTACAATGAGCAGTTCTTC